What follows are 18 T cell receptor beta chains derived from one specimen sequenced in a study of T cell responses to AZD1222 COVID-19 vaccine. TCRdb keeps only in-frame clones here, not all; method: immunoSEQ multiplex PCR. The data hold tens of thousands of clones, with under 95% observed a single time. Specimen: peripheral blood, collected 28 days after the second dose of the MenACWY control vaccine. The receptors derive from an adult who received the MenACWY meningococcal vaccine as a control.

The chain links TRBV7-2 to TRBJ1-6; TRBD1 is a possible D gene (5 bases). Germline CDR1 is SGHTA and CDR2 is FQGNSA. The CDR3 has 16 residues. Trimming took 5 bases from V and 7 from J, leaving 18 bases between them. The CDR3, as DNA: TGTGCCAGCAGCGCGTTAGGGGAGGGAGGGAATTCACCCCTCCACTTT. Protein sequence: CASSALGEGGNSPLHF.

The chain links TRBV30 to TRBJ1-5; unclear D gene. V shed 4 bases and J shed 5 bases, with 15 bases lying between them. CDR3 length: 14 amino acids. Germline CDR1 and CDR2: GTSNPN and SVGIG (reference sequence). CDR3 in amino acids: CAWTPPGMDQPQHF. The CDR3 nucleotides are TGTGCCTGGACCCCCCCCGGTATGGATCAGCCCCAGCATTTT.

The chain has TRBV6-5 and TRBJ2-2; perhaps TRBD1 as D (6 bases). Germline V gene lookup returns CDR1 MNHEY and CDR2 SVGAGI. This CDR3 region has 13 residues. The germline V and J ends were trimmed by 6 bases and 4 bases, with 9 bases remaining between them. The CDR3 DNA is TGTGCCAGCAGAGGACAGTCCACCGGGGAGCTGTTTTTT. Amino acid sequence: CASRGQSTGELFF.

The rearrangement links TRBV19 to TRBJ1-5; tentative D call: TRBD1 (6 bases). The V gene lost 6 bases and the J gene lost 4 bases, with 10 bases spanning the gap. From germline, CDR1 is LNHDA and CDR2 SQIVND (reference sequence). This CDR3 region has 13 residues. The chain's CDR3 is CASSTQGNQPQHF. CDR3 nucleotide sequence: TGTGCCAGTAGCACACAGGGAAATCAGCCCCAGCATTTT.

The chain is built from TRBV11-2 and TRBJ2-3; D is uncertain. V lost 6 bases and J lost 0, with 10 bases in between. CDR3 length: 14 amino acids. The germline gives CDR1 SGHAT, CDR2 FQNNGV. The CDR3 loop reads CASSSIPSTDTQYF. In nucleotides, the CDR3 is TGTGCCAGCAGTTCGATTCCTAGCACAGATACGCAGTATTTT.

A single count supports this clone. The chain's CDR3 is CASRGEWGSYEQYF. The CDR3 bases are TGTGCCAGCAGGGGGGAGTGGGGCTCCTACGAGCAGTACTTC. This chain connects TRBV5-8 to TRBJ2-7; D may match TRBD1 or TRBD2 (5 bases each). The V gene lost 5 bases and the J gene lost 0 bases, with 12 bases spanning the gap. The CDR3 extends over 14 amino acids. Germline lookup yields CDR1 SGHTS and CDR2 YDEGEE. Full variable domain (rest looked up from reference TRBV5-8 and TRBJ2-7): EAGVTQSPTHLIKTRGQQATLRCSPISGHTSVYWYQQALGLGLQFLLWYDEGEERNRGNFPPRFSGRQFPNYSSELNVNALELEDSALYLCASRGEWGSYEQYFGPGTRLTVT.

This chain links TRBV27 with TRBJ2-3, with 8 bases matching TRBD2. V lost 6 bases, J lost 1 base, and 6 bases stayed unmatched. The CDR3 is made up of 15 amino acids. Germline V gene lookup returns CDR1 MNHEY and CDR2 SMNVEV (reference sequence). The CDR3 sequence is CASSSGTSGTDTQYF. The CDR3 DNA is TGTGCCAGCAGCTCCGGGACTAGTGGCACAGATACGCAGTATTTT.

This sequence joins TRBV25-1 and TRBJ2-1; no clear D gene. The V gene lost 2 bases and the J gene lost 9 bases, with 5 bases spanning the gap. This CDR3 spans 11 amino acids. The germline gives CDR1 MGHDK, CDR2 SYGVNS. As DNA, the CDR3 is TGTGCCAGCAGTGAAGCTGGTGAGCAGTTCTTC. It codes for CASSEAGEQFF. Filled out from reference TRBV25-1 and TRBJ2-1, the complete variable domain reads EADIYQTPRYLVIGTGKKITLECSQTMGHDKMYWYQQDPGMELHLIHYSYGVNSTEKGDLSSESTVSRIRTEHFPLTLESARPSHTSQYLCASSEAGEQFFGPGTRLTVL.

The chain recombines TRBV5-6 with TRBJ1-2; TRBD1 matches 10 bases. From germline, CDR1 is SGHDT and CDR2 YYEEEE. The J segment lost 4 bases and the V segment lost 1 base, leaving 4 bases of the junction unmatched. This CDR3 contains 15 residues. CDR3 loop: CASSLSGQGTYGYTF. CDR3 bases: TGTGCCAGCAGCTTGTCGGGACAGGGGACCTATGGCTACACCTTC.

This clone was observed a handful of times. The chain combines TRBV5-1 with TRBJ2-7, with TRBD2 matching over 7 bases. This CDR3 spans 16 amino acids. The ends lost 0 bases at V and 4 bases at J; junction bases unmatched: 10. CDR1 and CDR2 (germline): SGHRS, YFSETQ. The CDR3 reads CASSLGAAGVEYEQYF. In DNA form, the CDR3 reads TGCGCCAGCAGCTTGGGTGCGGCGGGAGTGGAGTACGAGCAGTACTTC. Looking up the rest from reference TRBV5-1 and TRBJ2-7 gives the full variable domain: KAGVTQTPRYLIKTRGQQVTLSCSPISGHRSVSWYQQTPGQGLQFLFEYFSETQRNKGNFPGRFSGRQFSNSRSEMNVSTLELGDSALYLCASSLGAAGVEYEQYFGPGTRLTVT.

The rearrangement joins TRBV3-1 (or the pseudogene TRBV3-2) to TRBJ2-1; 7 bases fit TRBD2. CDR1 is LGHDT, CDR2 YNNKEL, per germline (reference sequence). This CDR3 has 14 residues. V lost 4 bases to trimming and J lost 8 bases; unmatched junction nucleotides: 8. In DNA, the CDR3 is TGTGCCAGCAGCCCCCCACGGGGGGTGGATGAGCAGTTCTTC. It codes for CASSPPRGVDEQFF.

The table lists this clone with a count of one. This chain connects TRBV10-1 to TRBJ2-3; unclear D gene. This CDR3 comprises 13 residues. The germline CDR1 and CDR2 sequences are WNHNN and SYGVQD (reference sequence). V gave up 2 bases and J gave up 4 bases, with 7 bases separating them. The CDR3: CASSELLADTQYF. CDR3 sequence (DNA): TGCGCCAGCAGTGAGCTGCTGGCAGATACGCAGTATTTT.

Relative to its sample, this clone is medium-sized (0.01 to 0.1%). The rearrangement joins TRBV27 to TRBJ2-1; D not certain. Germline V lookup: CDR1 MNHEY, CDR2 SMNVEV (reference sequence). Trimming removed 6 bases at V and 10 bases at J, with 7 bases between. This CDR3 is built from 10 residues. The CDR3: CASRGAEQFF. CDR3 nucleotides: TGTGCCAGCAGAGGTGCGGAGCAGTTCTTC.

The V gene is TRBV19, the J gene TRBJ1-1, with 7 positions matching TRBD1. Germline-derived CDR1 and CDR2 are LNHDA and SQIVND (reference sequence). The junction had 9 bases not matched to a gene; V was cut back by 4 bases and J by 10 bases. The CDR3 has 13 amino acids. The chain's CDR3 is CASSTSDRAPAFF. CDR3 sequence (DNA): TGTGCCAGTAGTACTAGCGACAGGGCTCCAGCTTTCTTT.

The chain combines TRBV2 with TRBJ1-4; D remains ambiguous. Trimming left V 8 bases short and J 0 bases short, with 13 bases between. In germline, CDR1 is SNHLY, CDR2 FYNNEI. The CDR3 runs 15 residues. The CDR3 sequence: CASRRTPATNEKLFF. The DNA of the CDR3 is TGTGCCAGCCGACGGACCCCGGCAACTAATGAAAAACTGTTTTTT.

The chain combines TRBV5-1 with TRBJ2-4, with D perhaps assigned TRBD1 or TRBD2 (7 bases each). V lost 0 bases to trimming and J lost 5 bases, with 15 bases between them. Per germline, CDR1 SGHRS and CDR2 YFSETQ. The CDR3 totals 16 residues. The CDR3 DNA follows: TGCGCCAGCAGCTTGGTAGGGGGCCGGGGGGAAAACATTCAGTACTTC. Its protein is CASSLVGGRGENIQYF.

The chain carries TRBV11-2 and TRBJ2-3; no reliable D call. The CDR3 consists of 14 residues. Trimming took 2 bases from V and 3 from J, leaving 9 bases between them. From germline, CDR1 is SGHAT and CDR2 FQNNGV. The CDR3 nucleotides are TGTGCCAGCAGCTTACAAGGGCAAACAGATACGCAGTATTTT. It yields the protein CASSLQGQTDTQYF. The entire variable domain, with the rest obtained from reference TRBV11-2 and TRBJ2-3, is as follows: EAGVAQSPRYKIIEKRQSVAFWCNPISGHATLYWYQQILGQGPKLLIQFQNNGVVDDSQLPKDRFSAERLKGVDSTLKIQPAKLEDSAVYLCASSLQGQTDTQYFGPGTRLTVL.

V gene TRBV3-1 (or the pseudogene TRBV3-2) combines with J gene TRBJ2-7; TRBD2 might be the D (5 bases). V lost 0 bases and J lost 6, with 15 bases in between. The CDR3 runs 15 residues. Looked up from germline, CDR1 is LGHDT and CDR2 is YNNKEL (reference sequence). The DNA for the CDR3 is TGTGCCAGCAGCCAAGACCCCCTAGTTCGGGGCGAGCAGTACTTC. It translates to CASSQDPLVRGEQYF.